This entry lists 27 T cell receptor beta chains sequenced from one sample in a study of blood T cell repertoires in COVID-19. TCRdb keeps only in-frame clones here, not all; method: immunoSEQ multiplex PCR. The sample lists roughly 380,000 clones, less than 90% occurring once. Material for sequencing was PBMCs or T cells enriched from blood (not recorded which). These receptors came from a woman in her 30s who had recovered from COVID-19.

The chain links TRBV15 to TRBJ2-7, with D perhaps matching TRBD2 (5 bases). The V gene's germline CDR1 is LNHNV and CDR2 YYDKDF (reference sequence). The length of the CDR3 is 12 residues. Trimming removed 3 bases at V and 3 bases at J, with 6 bases between. The CDR3 nucleotides are TGTGCCACCAGCAGCGGGGTCTACGAGCAGTACTTC. It translates to CATSSGVYEQYF.

The CDR3 reads CATGTGNYGYTF. Here the CDR3 DNA reads TGTGCCACCGGGACAGGCAACTATGGCTACACCTTC. The rearrangement joins TRBV10-3 to TRBJ1-2, with 8 bases lining up with TRBD1. J gave up 2 bases and V 10 bases, and 3 bases lay outside the gene matches. Germline-derived CDR1 and CDR2 are ENHRY and SYGVKD. The CDR3 sequence is 12 residues long.

The genes are TRBV24-1 and TRBJ1-2; tentative D call: TRBD1 (5 bases). V was cut by 3 bases and J by 8 bases, with 24 bases left in between. CDR1 is KGHDR and CDR2 is SFDVKD in the germline V gene. The CDR3 spans 17 residues. The CDR3 region is CATSDVRGSGGTDGYTF. For the CDR3, the DNA is TGTGCCACCAGTGATGTTCGGGGTAGCGGGGGAACGGACGGCTACACCTTC.

J is TRBJ1-1 and V is TRBV15; 8 bases align to TRBD1. This CDR3 spans 17 amino acids. In germline, CDR1 is LNHNV, CDR2 YYDKDF (reference sequence). V gave up 3 bases and J gave up 4 bases; unmatched junction bases: 13. The CDR3 region is CATSRGPRQGPSTEAFF. The CDR3 DNA reads TGTGCCACCAGCAGGGGACCAAGACAGGGGCCAAGCACTGAAGCTTTCTTT.

This clone was seen a single time. This chain links TRBV7-2 with TRBJ2-5; a weak D match, TRBD2 (6 bases). This CDR3 has 13 amino acids. V lost 5 bases and J lost 2, with 9 bases in between. Germline V CDR1 and CDR2: SGHTA, FQGNSA. The CDR3 nucleotides read TGTGCCAGCAGCGAGGGACTGCAAGAGACCCAGTACTTC. Its translation: CASSEGLQETQYF. The full variable domain, completed using reference TRBV7-2 and TRBJ2-5, is GAGVSQSPSNKVTEKGKDVELRCDPISGHTALYWYRQSLGQGLEFLIYFQGNSAPDKSGLPSDRFSAERTGGSVSTLTIQRTQQEDSAVYLCASSEGLQETQYFGPGTRLLVL.

This chain uses TRBV5-6 with TRBJ2-7; D is uncertain. The germline V gene has CDR1 SGHDT and CDR2 YYEEEE. The V and J ends lost 0 bases and 2 bases respectively, with 9 bases between them. This CDR3 has 14 amino acids. CDR3 amino acids: CASSLVGTTYEQYF. The CDR3 nucleotides are TGTGCCAGCAGCTTGGTTGGTACTACCTACGAGCAGTACTTC.

The V gene is TRBV10-2, the J gene TRBJ1-1; 7 positions match TRBD1. The CDR3 sequence is 12 residues long. V trimming: 2 bases; J trimming: 7 bases; junction bases outside the gene matches: 1. CDR1 WSHSY and CDR2 SAAADI come from the germline V gene. This CDR3 is CASSERDSEAFF. The CDR3 region has the DNA TGCGCCAGCAGTGAGAGGGACAGTGAAGCTTTCTTT.

The J gene is TRBJ2-3, the V gene TRBV10-1, with 8 bases fitting TRBD1. Per germline, CDR1 WNHNN and CDR2 SYGVQD (reference sequence). The J segment lost 5 bases and the V segment lost 1 base, leaving 11 bases of the junction unmatched. The CDR3 spans 17 residues. CDR3 in DNA: TGCGCCAGCAGTGAGTATCAGCCGGGACAGGAAAAAGATACGCAGTATTTT. Residues: CASSEYQPGQEKDTQYF.

This sequence joins TRBV21-1 and TRBJ2-3; the table gives TRBD1 as D, unverified against the DNA. TRBV21-1 is noted as a pseudogene. There are 16 residues in the CDR3. The CDR3 DNA sequence: TGTGCCAGCAGCGAAAGAAGGGGGCCCGGCACAGATACGCAGTATTTT. It encodes CASSERRGPGTDTQYF.

The chain combines TRBV21-1 with TRBJ1-1. TRBV21-1 is annotated as a pseudogene. The CDR3 length is 16 residues. CDR3 region: CASSKSTSKLGGEAFF. The CDR3 bases are TGTGCCAGCAGCAAATCAACCAGTAAGTTGGGAGGTGAAGCTTTCTTT.

With respect to this clone: Distinct nucleotide sequences in the sample also encode this CDR3. The chain couples TRBV10-3 to TRBJ2-3; D is undetermined. From germline, CDR1 is ENHRY and CDR2 SYGVKD. This CDR3 has 12 residues. Trimming stripped 3 bases from V and 3 bases from J, with 4 bases between. The CDR3, as DNA: TGTGCCATCAGTGACAGGACAGATACGCAGTATTTT. Translating it yields CAISDRTDTQYF.

This chain joins TRBV13 and TRBJ2-7; 8 bases agree with TRBD2. Losses at the gene ends were 5 bases for V and 2 bases for J; bases not matched to a gene: 5. The CDR3 has 14 residues. CDR1 and CDR2 (germline): PRHDT, FYEKMQ (reference sequence). CDR3 in amino acids: CASSPRLATYEQYF. In DNA form, the CDR3 reads TGTGCCAGCAGCCCCCGACTAGCGACCTACGAGCAGTACTTC.

The V and J genes are TRBV9 and TRBJ2-1; TRBD2 matches at 11 bases. The V and J ends lost 3 bases and 6 bases, in that order; junction bases with no gene match: 11. This CDR3 is built from 17 residues. The germline V gene has CDR1 SGDLS and CDR2 YYNGEE. CDR3 sequence reads: CASSGDVAGGPGNEQFF. The DNA for the CDR3 is TGTGCCAGCAGCGGGGACGTAGCGGGGGGGCCCGGCAATGAGCAGTTCTTC.

The chain is built from TRBV27 and TRBJ1-2, with D tentatively TRBD1 (5 bases). The ends were cut back, 5 bases at V and 2 bases at J, with 9 bases in the middle. CDR3 size: 13 residues. In germline, CDR1 is MNHEY, CDR2 SMNVEV (reference sequence). CDR3 DNA: TGTGCCAGCAGTCCCAGGGTAAACTATGGCTACACCTTC. As protein: CASSPRVNYGYTF.

This clone was seen once. V and J are TRBV9 and TRBJ1-1; D unclear. V lost 0 bases and J 5 bases, leaving 11 bases between the germline ends. Germline V lookup: CDR1 SGDLS, CDR2 YYNGEE. The CDR3 sequence is 14 residues long. The CDR3 loop is CASSVDVVRTEAFF. CDR3 in DNA: TGTGCCAGCAGCGTAGATGTCGTGAGGACTGAAGCTTTCTTT. Complete variable domain (other parts from reference TRBV9 and TRBJ1-1): DSGVTQTPKHLITATGQRVTLRCSPRSGDLSVYWYQQSLDQGLQFLIQYYNGEERAKGNILERFSAQQFPDLHSELNLSSLELGDSALYFCASSVDVVRTEAFFGQGTRLTVV.

This rearrangement joins TRBV10-3 to TRBJ2-5, with 8 bases matching TRBD1. Germline assignment: CDR1 ENHRY and CDR2 SYGVKD. After removal of 7 bases from V and 5 bases from J, the junction contained 6 bases not matched to a gene. The CDR3 has 13 residues. The CDR3 sequence is CAIKQDREETQYF. The CDR3 coding sequence is TGTGCCATCAAACAGGACAGGGAGGAGACCCAGTACTTC.

This rearrangement joins TRBV12-1 to TRBJ1-2. TRBV12-1 corresponds to a pseudogene. The CDR3 totals 10 residues. CDR3 nucleotides: TGTGCCAGCAGCTTTCCTATCTACACCTTC. This sequence encodes CASSFPIYTF.

The chain combines TRBV29-1 with TRBJ1-2; D is undetermined. This CDR3 contains 12 residues. V was shortened by 4 bases and J by 8 bases, with 14 bases between the two germline ends. Germline-derived CDR1 and CDR2 are SQVTM and ANQGSEA. Here the CDR3 reads CSVGHTKRGYTF. CDR3 coding DNA: TGCAGCGTTGGACATACCAAACGGGGCTACACCTTC. The full variable domain, in which reference TRBV29-1 and TRBJ1-2 provide the parts outside the CDR3, is SAVISQKPSRDICQRGTSLTIQCQVDSQVTMMFWYRQQPGQSLTLIATANQGSEATYESGFVIDKFPISRPNLTFSTLTVSNMSPEDSSIYLCSVGHTKRGYTFGSGTRLTVV.

The chain has TRBV7-9 and TRBJ1-5, with D possibly being TRBD1 (5 bases). This CDR3 region has 14 residues. Germline CDR1 is SEHNR and CDR2 is FQNEAQ (reference sequence). The ends were cut back, 5 bases at V and 7 bases at J, with 15 bases in the middle. The CDR3 DNA follows: TGTGCCAGCAGCCCCCCCAGGGAGGGCCAGCCCCAGCATTTT. Encoded protein: CASSPPREGQPQHF.

The genes are TRBV30 and TRBJ2-3, with unresolved D. Trimming stripped 2 bases from V and 6 bases from J, with 9 bases between. The CDR3 loop spans 12 amino acids. CDR1 and CDR2 from the germline V gene are GTSNPN and SVGIG (reference sequence). The CDR3 region is CAWSITADTQYF. The CDR3 DNA sequence: TGTGCCTGGAGTATTACAGCCGATACGCAGTATTTT.

This rearrangement joins TRBV7-9 to TRBJ1-1; no firm D call. Germline CDR1 is SEHNR and CDR2 is FQNEAQ (reference sequence). Trimming shortened V by 3 bases and J by 8 bases, and 22 bases separated the two germline ends. The CDR3 is 16 residues long. In nucleotides, the CDR3 is TGTGCCAGCAGCTTTCAGACATTAGGGTTCAGAGGGGAAGCTTTCTTT. Protein sequence: CASSFQTLGFRGEAFF.

V and J are TRBV7-2 and TRBJ2-5; 14 bases fit TRBD2. The CDR3 consists of 18 residues. CDR1 is SGHTA, CDR2 FQGNSA, per germline. The J segment lost 5 bases and the V segment lost 1 base, leaving 9 bases of the junction unmatched. In nucleotides, the CDR3 is TGTGCCAGCAGCTTAGGACTAGCGGGAGGGCGCATGCACGAGACCCAGTACTTC. It codes for CASSLGLAGGRMHETQYF.

The CDR3 protein is CASSQDSLAQYF. The CDR3 nucleotides read TGTGCCAGCAGCCAAGACTCGCTAGCACAGTACTTC. J is TRBJ2-7 and V is TRBV3-1 (or the pseudogene TRBV3-2), with D maybe TRBD2 (5 bases). In germline, CDR1 is LGHDT, CDR2 YNNKEL (reference sequence). The V end was cut by 0 bases, the J end by 10 bases, with 10 bases between. The CDR3 contains 12 residues.

The CDR3 bases are TGTGCCAGCAGCTTAGTTGCTAGAAGTACCGGGGAGCTGTTTTTT. Amino acid sequence: CASSLVARSTGELFF. The chain has TRBV7-6 and TRBJ2-2; D is undetermined. From germline, CDR1 is SGHVS and CDR2 FNYEAQ. The CDR3 contains 15 residues. Trimming shortened V by 1 base and J by 5 bases, and 11 bases separated the two germline ends.

This chain joins TRBV5-6 and TRBJ2-5; 8 nucleotides align to TRBD1. The germline CDR1 and CDR2 sequences are SGHDT and YYEEEE. The length of the CDR3 is 14 residues. J was trimmed by 1 base and V by 2 bases; bases with no gene match: 1. The CDR3 sequence: CASSFGTGQETQYF. In DNA form, the CDR3 reads TGTGCCAGCAGCTTTGGGACAGGCCAAGAGACCCAGTACTTC. Based on the CDR3 plus reference TRBV5-6 and TRBJ2-5, the full variable domain is DAGVTQSPTHLIKTRGQQVTLRCSPKSGHDTVSWYQQALGQGPQFIFQYYEEEERQRGNFPDRFSGHQFPNYSSELNVNALLLGDSALYLCASSFGTGQETQYFGPGTRLLVL.

The chain is built from TRBV15 and TRBJ1-1; TRBD1 aligns across 8 bases. The CDR3 is 15 amino acids. V shed 1 base, J shed 1 base, and the junction held 2 bases outside the gene matches. Germline CDR1 reads LNHNV; CDR2 reads YYDKDF (reference sequence). CDR3 nucleotides: TGTGCCACCAGCAGAGGAGGACAGGGGAACACTGAAGCTTTCTTT. Encoded protein: CATSRGGQGNTEAFF.

In DNA form, the CDR3 reads TGTGCCAGCAGCTTAAGAGGGCAGGCCGAACGTGGGGACACTGAAGCTTTCTTT. Its translation: CASSLRGQAERGDTEAFF. V usage is TRBV7-3 and J usage is TRBJ1-1; D is uncertain. The CDR3 loop spans 18 amino acids. Trimming removed 1 base at V and 3 bases at J, with 21 bases between. The germline gives CDR1 SGHTA, CDR2 FQGTGA.